This TCR beta chain was observed in a study of early T cells in non-severe SARS-CoV-2 infection (dated by TCRdb to about 2021). Looking at the study overall: Bulk RNA from unsorted whole blood was used for TCR sequencing, so alpha and beta chains could not be paired.

The method was 5' RACE. Sequencing was carried out with a NextSeq 500. To correct for sequencing error and PCR bias, the TCR library protocol tagged individual cDNA molecules with unique molecular identifiers. Sequencing covered both TCR alpha and beta chains, and within each sample the abundances of alpha and beta sequences were tightly co-correlated. The original pipeline was this. Decombinator V4 was used to perform V gene, J gene and CDR3 annotation of TCR sequences. Expanded TCRs were defined as changing significantly between any two time points under a Poisson model with p below 0.0001. TCR abundances were normalised to the total number of TCRs sequenced per sample and expressed as counts per million. MAIT TCRs were defined by TRAV1-2 paired with TRAJ12, TRAJ20 or TRAJ33, and iNKT TCRs by TRAV10 paired with TRAJ18. A search of VDJdb, accessed on 1 November 2021, was run for TCRs annotated to CMV, EBV and SARS-CoV-2, with TCRs annotated for multiple antigens excluded. TCRdb handled the public reads itself, with Q25 trimming in fastp and clone calling in MiXCR, and kept productive beta chains. Rows with a matching CDR3 protein are joined into one entry that keeps the most common DNA and genes. The V and J calls come from TCRdb's annotation, not from the publication. This sample gives some 88,000 distinct CDR3 sequences in total; approximately 17% of them show up just once. About 5% of the sample goes to the ten largest clones.

This was a case-control study nested in a cohort of healthcare workers in London, UK, who had nasopharyngeal swab PCR tests and blood samples taken every week. Between 23 and 31 March 2020, the week of the UK lockdown, healthcare workers were enrolled and then followed up weekly for as long as 16 weeks. Study-wide findings and limitations: VDJdb matching was skewed toward anti-spike CD8 responses and likely underestimated virus-specific expansions, missing private and CD4 specificities.

On this clonotype itself: The clone's antigen remains unknown. No quality values exist for individual bases; no much larger clone is one base distant.

CDR1 and CDR2 were assigned from the germline V gene (reference sequence) as MNHEY and SMNVEV. V is shortened by 3 bases, J by 5 bases, and the region joining them spans 14 bases. The CDR3 spans 15 residues, from the cysteine through the phenylalanine. Only CDR3 DNA remains: 45 bases, in frame from the first base. This clonotype was obtained from an adult who was a healthcare worker with PCR-confirmed SARS-CoV-2 infection or an uninfected control (not recorded which). The rearranged segments are TRBV27 and TRBJ2-1; the D gene lacks a confident call. Source: whole blood, taken at baseline. The CDR3 in this case is CASSFGASWDNEQFF. Read as DNA, the sequence is TGTGCCAGCAGTTTCGGAGCATCCTGGGACAATGAGCAGTTCTTC.